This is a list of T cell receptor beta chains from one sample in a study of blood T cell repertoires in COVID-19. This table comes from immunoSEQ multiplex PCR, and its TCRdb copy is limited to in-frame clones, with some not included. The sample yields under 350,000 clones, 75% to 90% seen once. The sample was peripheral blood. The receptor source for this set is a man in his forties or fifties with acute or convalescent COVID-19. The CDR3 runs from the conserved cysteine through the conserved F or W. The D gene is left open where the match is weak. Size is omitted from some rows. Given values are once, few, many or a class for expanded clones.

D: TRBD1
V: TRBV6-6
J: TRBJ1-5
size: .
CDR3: CASGGTGDQPQHF
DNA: TGTGCCAGCGGGGGCACAGGGGATCAGCCCCAGCATTTT

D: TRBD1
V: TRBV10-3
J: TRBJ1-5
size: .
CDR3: CAISDSDRSLGAQHF
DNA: TGTGCCATCAGTGACTCGGACAGGTCTTTAGGGGCCCAGCATTTT

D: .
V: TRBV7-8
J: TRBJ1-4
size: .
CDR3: CASSLIWASNEKLFF
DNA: TGTGCCAGCAGCTTAATCTGGGCGTCTAATGAAAAACTGTTTTTT

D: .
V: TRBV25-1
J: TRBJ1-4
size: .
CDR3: CASSPRPSAEEKLFF
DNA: TGTGCCAGCAGTCCCCGGCCCTCGGCGGAGGAAAAACTGTTTTTT

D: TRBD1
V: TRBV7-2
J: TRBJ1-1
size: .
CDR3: CASSLGLGQGGTEAFF
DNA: TGTGCCAGCAGCTTAGGCTTGGGACAGGGGGGCACTGAAGCTTTCTTT

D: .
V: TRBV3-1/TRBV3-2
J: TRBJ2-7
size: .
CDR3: CASSQLDSTSF
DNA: TGTGCCAGCAGCCAATTGGACAGCACGTCCTTC

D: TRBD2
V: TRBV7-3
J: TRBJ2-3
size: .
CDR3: CASSLSPPLLANTQYF
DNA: TGTGCCAGCAGCTTAAGCCCCCCCCTACTAGCGAACACGCAGTATTTT

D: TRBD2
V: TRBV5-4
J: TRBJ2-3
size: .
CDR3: CASSFSFSGGSTDTQYF
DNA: TGTGCCAGCAGCTTCTCCTTTAGCGGGGGGTCCACAGATACGCAGTATTTT

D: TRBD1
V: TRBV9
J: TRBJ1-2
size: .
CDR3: CASSVDGTGYSGGYTF
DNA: TGTGCCAGCAGCGTAGATGGGACAGGGTATTCAGGTGGCTACACCTTC

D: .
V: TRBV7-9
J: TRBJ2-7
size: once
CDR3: CASSSGQSAYEQYF
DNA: TGTGCCAGCAGTTCTGGACAGTCCGCCTACGAGCAGTACTTC

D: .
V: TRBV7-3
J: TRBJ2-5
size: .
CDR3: CASSILAQETQYF
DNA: TGTGCCAGCAGCATACTAGCACAAGAGACCCAGTACTTC

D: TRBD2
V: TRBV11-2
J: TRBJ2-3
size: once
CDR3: CASSQPGLAGARDTQYF
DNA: TGTGCCAGCAGCCAACCGGGACTAGCGGGAGCCCGGGATACGCAGTATTTT

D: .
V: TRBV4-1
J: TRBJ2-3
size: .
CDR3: CASSQLSVGAGGTDTQYF
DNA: TGCGCCAGCAGCCAGCTCTCGGTGGGGGCGGGGGGCACAGATACGCAGTATTTT

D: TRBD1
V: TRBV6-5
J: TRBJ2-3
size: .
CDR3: CASRRTGDSTDTQYF
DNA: TGTGCCAGCAGGAGAACAGGGGACAGCACAGATACGCAGTATTTT

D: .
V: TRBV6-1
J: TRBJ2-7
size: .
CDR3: CASSEFVSSYEQYF
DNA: TGTGCCAGCAGTGAGTTCGTCAGCTCCTACGAGCAGTACTTC

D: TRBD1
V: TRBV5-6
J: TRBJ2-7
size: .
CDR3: CASSPGTGWVEQYF
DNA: TGTGCCAGCAGCCCCGGGACAGGGTGGGTCGAGCAGTACTTC

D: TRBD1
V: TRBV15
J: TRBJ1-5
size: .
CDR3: CATSKGAGLGQPQHF
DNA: TGTGCCACTTCTAAGGGGGCAGGGTTGGGTCAGCCCCAGCATTTT

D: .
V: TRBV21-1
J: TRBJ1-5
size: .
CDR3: CASSKQELPGGQPQHF
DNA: TGTGCCAGCAGCAAGCAGGAGCTGCCAGGGGGGCAGCCCCAGCATTTT

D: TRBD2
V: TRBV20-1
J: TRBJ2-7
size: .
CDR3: CSASSGGAHEQYF
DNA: TGCAGTGCTAGTAGCGGGGGGGCCCACGAGCAGTACTTC

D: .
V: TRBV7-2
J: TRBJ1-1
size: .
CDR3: CASSSQGHGNTEAFF
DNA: TGTGCCAGCAGCTCACAGGGCCACGGGAACACTGAAGCTTTCTTT

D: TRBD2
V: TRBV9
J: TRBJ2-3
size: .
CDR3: CASSVGISGLGTDTQYF
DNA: TGTGCCAGCAGCGTAGGGATTAGCGGGCTCGGCACAGATACGCAGTATTTT

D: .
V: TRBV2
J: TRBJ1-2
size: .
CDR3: CASRRFPGNYGYTF
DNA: TGTGCCAGCAGGCGTTTTCCGGGGAACTATGGCTACACCTTC

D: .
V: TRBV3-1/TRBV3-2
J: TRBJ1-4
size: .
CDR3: CASSPHSQTNEKLFF
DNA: TGTGCCAGCAGCCCTCACAGTCAAACTAATGAAAAACTGTTTTTT

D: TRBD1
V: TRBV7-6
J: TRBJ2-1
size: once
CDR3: CASSVTPGQGPEQFF
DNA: TGTGCCAGCAGCGTCACTCCGGGACAGGGACCTGAGCAGTTCTTC

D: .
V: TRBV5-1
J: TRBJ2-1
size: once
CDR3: CASRLYNEQFF
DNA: TGCGCCAGCCGACTTTACAATGAGCAGTTCTTC

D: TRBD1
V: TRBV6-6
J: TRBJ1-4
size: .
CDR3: CASSYETGVSEKLFF
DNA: TGTGCCAGCAGTTACGAAACAGGGGTTAGTGAAAAACTGTTTTTT

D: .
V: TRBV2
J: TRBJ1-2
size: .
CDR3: CASSFNRDHRYGYTF
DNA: TGTGCCAGCAGTTTTAACAGGGACCATAGATATGGCTACACCTTC

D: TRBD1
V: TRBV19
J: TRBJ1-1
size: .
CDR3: CASSAWAGGTEAFF
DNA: TGTGCCAGTAGTGCCTGGGCAGGGGGGACTGAAGCTTTCTTT

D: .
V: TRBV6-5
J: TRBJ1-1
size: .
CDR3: CASSYDSWGTEAFF
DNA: TGTGCCAGCAGTTACGACAGTTGGGGCACTGAAGCTTTCTTT

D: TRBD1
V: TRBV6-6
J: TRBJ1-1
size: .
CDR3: CASSMGQGRTEAFF
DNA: TGTGCCAGCAGTATGGGACAGGGACGTACTGAAGCTTTCTTT

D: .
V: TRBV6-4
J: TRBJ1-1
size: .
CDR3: CASPPAGAVTEAFF
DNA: TGTGCCAGCCCCCCCGCGGGGGCGGTCACTGAAGCTTTCTTT

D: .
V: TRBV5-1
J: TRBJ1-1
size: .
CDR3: CASSLEGSTEAFF
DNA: TGCGCCAGCAGCTTGGAGGGGTCCACTGAAGCTTTCTTT

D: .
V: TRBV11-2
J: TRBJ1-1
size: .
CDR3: CASSLEGDAGAAFF
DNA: TGTGCCAGCAGCTTAGAAGGAGACGCAGGGGCAGCTTTCTTT

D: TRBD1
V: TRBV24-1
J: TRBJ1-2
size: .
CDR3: CATSDPGQGYGYTF
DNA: TGTGCCACCAGTGATCCGGGACAGGGCTATGGCTACACCTTC

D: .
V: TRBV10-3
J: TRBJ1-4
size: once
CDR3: CAISPVTGDVEKLFF
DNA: TGTGCCATCAGCCCTGTGACAGGAGATGTTGAAAAACTGTTTTTT

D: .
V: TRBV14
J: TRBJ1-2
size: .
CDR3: CASSLGRLYSYTF
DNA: TGTGCCAGCAGCCTTGGTCGACTCTATAGCTACACCTTC

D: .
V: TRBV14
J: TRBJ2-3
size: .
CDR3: CASSLQGGGRTDTQYF
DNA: TGTGCCAGCAGCCTCCAAGGCGGGGGCCGCACAGATACGCAGTATTTT

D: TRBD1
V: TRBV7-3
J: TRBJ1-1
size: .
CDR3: CASSRRGDSTEAFF
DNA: TGTGCCAGCAGCCGCAGGGGGGATAGCACTGAAGCTTTCTTT

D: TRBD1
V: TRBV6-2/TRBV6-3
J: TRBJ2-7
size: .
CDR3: CASSPITGGSYEQYF
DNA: TGTGCCAGCAGCCCGATCACAGGGGGCAGCTACGAGCAGTACTTC

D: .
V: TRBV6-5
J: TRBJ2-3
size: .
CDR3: CASGRGDTQYF
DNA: TGTGCCAGCGGCCGTGGAGATACGCAGTATTTT

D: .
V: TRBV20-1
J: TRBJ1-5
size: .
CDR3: CSASNRANQPQHF
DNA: TGCAGTGCGAGTAACAGGGCCAATCAGCCCCAGCATTTT

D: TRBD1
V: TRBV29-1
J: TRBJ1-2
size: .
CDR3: CSVSGQGGRGYTF
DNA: TGCAGCGTCTCGGGACAGGGAGGGCGTGGCTACACCTTC

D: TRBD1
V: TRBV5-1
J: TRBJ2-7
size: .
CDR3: CASSLDRLHEQYF
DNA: TGCGCCAGCAGCCTGGACAGGCTCCACGAGCAGTACTTC

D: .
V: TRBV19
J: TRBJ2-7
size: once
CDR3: CASSLRGSSSYEQYF
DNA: TGTGCCAGTAGTCTCCGAGGGTCGTCCTCCTACGAGCAGTACTTC

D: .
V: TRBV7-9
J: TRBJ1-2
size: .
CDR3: CASSLGSIYGYTF
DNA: TGTGCCAGCAGCTTAGGTTCAATCTATGGCTACACCTTC